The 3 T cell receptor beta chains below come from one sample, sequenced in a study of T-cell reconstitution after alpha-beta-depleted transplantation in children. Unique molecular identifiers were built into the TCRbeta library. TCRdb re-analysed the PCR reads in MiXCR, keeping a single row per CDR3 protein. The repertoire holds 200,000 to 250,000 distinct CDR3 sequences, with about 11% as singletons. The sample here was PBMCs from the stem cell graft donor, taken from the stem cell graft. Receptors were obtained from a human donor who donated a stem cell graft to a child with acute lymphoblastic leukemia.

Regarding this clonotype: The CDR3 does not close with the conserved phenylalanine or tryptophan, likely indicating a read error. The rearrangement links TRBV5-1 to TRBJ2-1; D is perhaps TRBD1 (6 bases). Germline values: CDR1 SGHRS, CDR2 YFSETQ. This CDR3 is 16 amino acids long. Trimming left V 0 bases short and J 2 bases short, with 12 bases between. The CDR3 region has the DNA TGCGCCAGCAGCTTGGCAGGGGTTATTGCCTACAATGAGCAGTTCTCC. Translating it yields CASSLAGVIAYNEQFS.

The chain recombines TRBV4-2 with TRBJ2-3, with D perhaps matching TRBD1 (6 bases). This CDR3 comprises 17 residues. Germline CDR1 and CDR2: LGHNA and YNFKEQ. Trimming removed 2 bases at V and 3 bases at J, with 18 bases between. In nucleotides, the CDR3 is TGTGCCAGCAGCCAACAGGCACAGGGTATCGGGACAGATACGCAGTATTTT. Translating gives CASSQQAQGIGTDTQYF.

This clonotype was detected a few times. The CDR3 loop reads CASSRRIPGLREPDEQFF. The CDR3 nucleotides are TGCGCCAGCAGCCGTAGGATACCGGGACTACGAGAGCCCGATGAGCAGTTCTTC. V is TRBV4-3 and J is TRBJ2-1; 7 bases match TRBD2. Germline V gene lookup returns CDR1 LGHNA and CDR2 YSLEER. V shed 4 bases and J 8 bases; nucleotides not matched to a gene: 20. CDR3 size: 18 residues.